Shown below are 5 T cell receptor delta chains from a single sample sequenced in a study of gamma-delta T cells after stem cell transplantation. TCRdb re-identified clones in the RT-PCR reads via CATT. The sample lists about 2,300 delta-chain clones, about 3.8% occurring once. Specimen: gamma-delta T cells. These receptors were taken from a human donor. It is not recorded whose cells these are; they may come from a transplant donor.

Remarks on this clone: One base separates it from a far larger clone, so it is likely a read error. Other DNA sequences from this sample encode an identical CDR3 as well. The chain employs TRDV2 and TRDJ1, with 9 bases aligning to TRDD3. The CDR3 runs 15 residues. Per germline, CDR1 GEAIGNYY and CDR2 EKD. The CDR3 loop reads CACDLLGDPTDKLIF. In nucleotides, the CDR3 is TGCGCCTGTGACCTACTGGGGGACCCCACCGATAAACTCATCTTT.

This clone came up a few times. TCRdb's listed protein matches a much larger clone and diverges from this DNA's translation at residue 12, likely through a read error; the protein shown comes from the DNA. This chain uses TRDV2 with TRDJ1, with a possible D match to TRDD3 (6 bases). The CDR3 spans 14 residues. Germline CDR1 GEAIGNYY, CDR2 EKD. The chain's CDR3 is CACDTVLGNDKRIF. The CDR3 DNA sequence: TGTGCCTGTGACACCGTACTGGGCAACGATAAACGCATCTTT.

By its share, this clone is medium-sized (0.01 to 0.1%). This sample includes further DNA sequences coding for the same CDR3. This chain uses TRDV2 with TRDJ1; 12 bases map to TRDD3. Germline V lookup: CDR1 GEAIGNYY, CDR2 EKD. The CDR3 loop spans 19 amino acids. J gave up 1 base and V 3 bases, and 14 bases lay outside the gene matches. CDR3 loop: CACDPILLGDTRSTDKLIF. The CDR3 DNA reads TGTGCCTGTGACCCAATACTACTGGGGGATACAAGAAGCACCGATAAACTCATCTTT.

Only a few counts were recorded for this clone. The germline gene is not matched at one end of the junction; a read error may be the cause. The CDR3 is CACDNLLGEGGGDKLIF. The DNA for the CDR3 is TGTGCCTGCGACAATCTACTCGGCGAGGGGGGGGGCGATAAACTCATCTTT. This chain links TRDV2 with TRDJ1, with D possibly matching TRDD3 (5 bases). In germline, CDR1 is GEAIGNYY, CDR2 EKD. The CDR3 spans 17 residues.

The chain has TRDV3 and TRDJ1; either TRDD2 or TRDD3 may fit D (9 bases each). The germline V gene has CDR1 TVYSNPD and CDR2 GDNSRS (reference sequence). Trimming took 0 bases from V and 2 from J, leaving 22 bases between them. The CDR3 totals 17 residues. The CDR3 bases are TGTGCCTTTAGGCCTTCCTACGGGGGATACCGGACCGATAAACTCATCTTT. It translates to CAFRPSYGGYRTDKLIF.